The sample holds many counts of the clone carrying this T cell receptor (beta chain). The sample originates from a study of CD8 T cells in ankylosing spondylitis. One entry per CDR3 protein results from TCRdb running MiXCR on the 5' RACE reads. The sample lists some 130,000 distinct CDR3 sequences; 6% to 8.5% were seen once. The V gene end was trimmed by 5 bases and the J gene end by 7 bases; junction bases not matched to a gene: 8. This CDR3 is 15 amino acids long. Per the germline V gene, CDR1 is MDHEN and CDR2 is SYDVKM. Material: blood, either unsorted or a sorted T cell fraction (not recorded which). The J gene is TRBJ2-2, the V gene TRBV28, with 9 bases matching TRBD1. This clonotype was obtained from a female donor with ankylosing spondylitis or in good health (not recorded which). The CDR3 sequence: CASSPPGTGLGELFF. The CDR3 region has the DNA TGTGCCAGCAGTCCCCCCGGGACAGGGCTCGGGGAGCTGTTTTTT.